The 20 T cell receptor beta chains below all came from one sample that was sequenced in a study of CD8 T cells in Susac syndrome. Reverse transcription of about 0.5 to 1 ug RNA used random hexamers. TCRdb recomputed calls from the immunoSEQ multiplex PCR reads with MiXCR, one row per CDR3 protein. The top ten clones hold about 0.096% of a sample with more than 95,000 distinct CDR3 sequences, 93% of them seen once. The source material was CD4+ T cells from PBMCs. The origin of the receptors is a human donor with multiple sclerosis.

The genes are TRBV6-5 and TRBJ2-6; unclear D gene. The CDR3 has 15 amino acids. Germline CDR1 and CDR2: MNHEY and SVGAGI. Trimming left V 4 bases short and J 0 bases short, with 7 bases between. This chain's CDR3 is CASSSTASGANVLTF. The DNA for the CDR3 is TGTGCCAGCAGTTCCACAGCCTCTGGGGCCAACGTCCTGACTTTC.

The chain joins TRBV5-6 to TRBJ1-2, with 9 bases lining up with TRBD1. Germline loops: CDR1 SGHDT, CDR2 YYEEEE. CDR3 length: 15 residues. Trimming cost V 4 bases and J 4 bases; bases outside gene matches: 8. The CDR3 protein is CASSQTGTGPYGYTF. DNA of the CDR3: TGTGCCAGCAGCCAAACCGGGACAGGGCCCTATGGCTACACCTTC.

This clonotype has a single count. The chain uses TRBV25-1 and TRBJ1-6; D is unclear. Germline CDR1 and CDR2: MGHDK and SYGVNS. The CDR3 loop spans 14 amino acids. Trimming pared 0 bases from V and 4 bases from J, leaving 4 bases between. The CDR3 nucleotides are TGTGCCAGCAGTGAATACAGTTATAATTCACCCCTCCACTTT. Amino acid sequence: CASSEYSYNSPLHF. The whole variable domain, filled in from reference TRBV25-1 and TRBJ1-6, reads EADIYQTPRYLVIGTGKKITLECSQTMGHDKMYWYQQDPGMELHLIHYSYGVNSTEKGDLSSESTVSRIRTEHFPLTLESARPSHTSQYLCASSEYSYNSPLHFGNGTRLTVT.

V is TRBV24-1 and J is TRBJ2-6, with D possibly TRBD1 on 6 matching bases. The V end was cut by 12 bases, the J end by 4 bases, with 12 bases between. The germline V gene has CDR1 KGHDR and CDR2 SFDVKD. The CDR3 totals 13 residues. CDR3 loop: CASQGTGANVLTF. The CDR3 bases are TGTGCCTCCCAGGGGACAGGGGCCAACGTCCTGACTTTC.

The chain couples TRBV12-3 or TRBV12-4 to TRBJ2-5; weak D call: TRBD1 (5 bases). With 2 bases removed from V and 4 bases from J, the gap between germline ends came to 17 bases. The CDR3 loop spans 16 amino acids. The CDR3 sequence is CASSLSDQGRRETQYF. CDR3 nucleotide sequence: TGTGCCAGCAGTTTAAGTGATCAGGGCCGTCGAGAGACCCAGTACTTC.

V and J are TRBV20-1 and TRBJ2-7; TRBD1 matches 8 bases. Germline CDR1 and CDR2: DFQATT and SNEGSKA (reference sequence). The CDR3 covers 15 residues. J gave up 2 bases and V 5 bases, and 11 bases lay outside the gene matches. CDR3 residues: CSARGDRGLTYEQYF. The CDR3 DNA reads TGCAGTGCTCGAGGAGACAGGGGTCTTACCTACGAGCAGTACTTC.

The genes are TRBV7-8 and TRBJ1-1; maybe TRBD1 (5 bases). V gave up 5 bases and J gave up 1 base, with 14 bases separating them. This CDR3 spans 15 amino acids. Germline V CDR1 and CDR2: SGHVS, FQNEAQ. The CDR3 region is CASSLGGGGNTEAFF. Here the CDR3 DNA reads TGTGCCAGCAGCCTGGGGGGTGGGGGGAACACTGAAGCTTTCTTT.

The DNA of the CDR3 is TGCAGTGCTATTCCCCAGATGGGTGCCTATAATTCACCCCTCCACTTT. The encoded protein is CSAIPQMGAYNSPLHF. V usage is TRBV20-1 and J usage is TRBJ1-6; D is unresolved. Trimming shortened V by 4 bases and J by 2 bases, and 15 bases separated the two germline ends. The germline V gene has CDR1 DFQATT and CDR2 SNEGSKA (reference sequence). There are 16 residues in the CDR3.

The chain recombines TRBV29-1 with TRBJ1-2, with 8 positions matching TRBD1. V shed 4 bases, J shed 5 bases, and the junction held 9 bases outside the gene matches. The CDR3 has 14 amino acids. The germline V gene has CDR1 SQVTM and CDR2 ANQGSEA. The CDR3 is CSVGVTGAFYGYTF. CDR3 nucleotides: TGCAGCGTTGGAGTGACAGGGGCCTTTTATGGCTACACCTTC. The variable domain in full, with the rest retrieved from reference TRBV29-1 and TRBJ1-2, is SAVISQKPSRDICQRGTSLTIQCQVDSQVTMMFWYRQQPGQSLTLIATANQGSEATYESGFVIDKFPISRPNLTFSTLTVSNMSPEDSSIYLCSVGVTGAFYGYTFGSGTRLTVV.

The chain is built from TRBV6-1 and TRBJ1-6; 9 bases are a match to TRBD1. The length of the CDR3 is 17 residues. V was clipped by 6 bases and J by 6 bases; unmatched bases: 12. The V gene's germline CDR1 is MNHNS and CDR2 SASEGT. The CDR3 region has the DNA TGTGCCAGCAGGACGGGGACAGGGCCGGTTGGTAATTCACCCCTCCACTTT. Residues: CASRTGTGPVGNSPLHF.

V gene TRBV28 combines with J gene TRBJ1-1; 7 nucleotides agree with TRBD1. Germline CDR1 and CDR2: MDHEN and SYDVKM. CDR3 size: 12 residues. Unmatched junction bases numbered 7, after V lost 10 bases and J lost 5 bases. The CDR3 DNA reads TGTGCCACCCAAGGGGGCTCGACTGAAGCTTTCTTT. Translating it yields CATQGGSTEAFF.

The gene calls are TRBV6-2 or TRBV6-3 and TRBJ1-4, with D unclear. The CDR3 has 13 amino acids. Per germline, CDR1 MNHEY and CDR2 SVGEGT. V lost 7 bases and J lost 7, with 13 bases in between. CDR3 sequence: CASTYSFAEKLFF. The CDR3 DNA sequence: TGTGCCAGCACCTACAGCTTCGCTGAAAAACTGTTTTTT.

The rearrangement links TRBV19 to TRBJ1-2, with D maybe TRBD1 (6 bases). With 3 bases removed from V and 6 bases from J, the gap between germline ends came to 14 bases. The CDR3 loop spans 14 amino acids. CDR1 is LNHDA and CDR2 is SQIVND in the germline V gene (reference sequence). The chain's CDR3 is CASSIGVGGDGYTF. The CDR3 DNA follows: TGTGCCAGTAGTATTGGGGTGGGGGGCGATGGCTACACCTTC.

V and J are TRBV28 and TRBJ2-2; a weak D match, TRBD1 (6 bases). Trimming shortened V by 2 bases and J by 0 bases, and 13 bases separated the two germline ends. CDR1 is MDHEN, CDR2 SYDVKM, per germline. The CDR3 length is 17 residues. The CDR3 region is CASSLGRAGANTGELFF. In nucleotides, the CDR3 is TGTGCCAGCAGTTTAGGTCGAGCAGGGGCGAACACCGGGGAGCTGTTTTTT.

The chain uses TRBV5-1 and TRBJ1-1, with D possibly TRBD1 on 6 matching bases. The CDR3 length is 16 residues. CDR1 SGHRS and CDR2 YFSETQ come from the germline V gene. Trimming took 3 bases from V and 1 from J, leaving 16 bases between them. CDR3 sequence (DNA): TGCGCCAGCAGCTCCGGAGCCGGGACACGGAACACTGAAGCTTTCTTT. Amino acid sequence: CASSSGAGTRNTEAFF.

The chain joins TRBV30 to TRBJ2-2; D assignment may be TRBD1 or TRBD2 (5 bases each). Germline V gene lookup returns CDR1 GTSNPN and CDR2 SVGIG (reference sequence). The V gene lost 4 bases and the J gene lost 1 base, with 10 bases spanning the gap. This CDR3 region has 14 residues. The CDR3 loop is CAWTGGLNTGELFF. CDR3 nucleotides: TGTGCCTGGACTGGGGGTCTGAACACCGGGGAGCTGTTTTTT.

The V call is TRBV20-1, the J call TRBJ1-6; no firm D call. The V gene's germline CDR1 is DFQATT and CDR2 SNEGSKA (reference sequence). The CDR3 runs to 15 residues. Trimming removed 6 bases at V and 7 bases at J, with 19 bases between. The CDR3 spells CSATGAGRANSPLHF. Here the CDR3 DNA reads TGCAGTGCAACGGGCGCCGGAAGAGCGAATTCACCCCTCCACTTT.

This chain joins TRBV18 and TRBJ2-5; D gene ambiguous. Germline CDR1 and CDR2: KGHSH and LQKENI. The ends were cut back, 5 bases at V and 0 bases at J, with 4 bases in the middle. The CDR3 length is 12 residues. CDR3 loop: CASSRNQETQYF. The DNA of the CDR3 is TGTGCCAGCTCAAGGAACCAAGAGACCCAGTACTTC. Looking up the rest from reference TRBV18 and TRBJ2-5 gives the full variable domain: NAGVMQNPRHLVRRRGQEARLRCSPMKGHSHVYWYRQLPEEGLKFMVYLQKENIIDESGMPKERFSAEFPKEGPSILRIQQVVRGDSAAYFCASSRNQETQYFGPGTRLLVL.

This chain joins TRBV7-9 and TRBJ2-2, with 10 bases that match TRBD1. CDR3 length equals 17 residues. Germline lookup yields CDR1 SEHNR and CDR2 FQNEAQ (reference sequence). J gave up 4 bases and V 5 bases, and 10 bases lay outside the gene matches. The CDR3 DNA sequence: TGTGCCAGCAGCGCCGGGCCGGGACAGGGGACCACCGGGGAGCTGTTTTTT. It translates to CASSAGPGQGTTGELFF.

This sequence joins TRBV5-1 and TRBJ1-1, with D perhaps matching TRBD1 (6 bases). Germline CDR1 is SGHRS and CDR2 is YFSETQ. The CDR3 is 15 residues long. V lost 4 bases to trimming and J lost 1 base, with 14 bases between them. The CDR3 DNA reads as TGCGCCAGCAGCCCCCGAGAAGGGGGGAACACTGAAGCTTTCTTT. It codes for CASSPREGGNTEAFF. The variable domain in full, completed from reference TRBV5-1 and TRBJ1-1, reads KAGVTQTPRYLIKTRGQQVTLSCSPISGHRSVSWYQQTPGQGLQFLFEYFSETQRNKGNFPGRFSGRQFSNSRSEMNVSTLELGDSALYLCASSPREGGNTEAFFGQGTRLTVV.